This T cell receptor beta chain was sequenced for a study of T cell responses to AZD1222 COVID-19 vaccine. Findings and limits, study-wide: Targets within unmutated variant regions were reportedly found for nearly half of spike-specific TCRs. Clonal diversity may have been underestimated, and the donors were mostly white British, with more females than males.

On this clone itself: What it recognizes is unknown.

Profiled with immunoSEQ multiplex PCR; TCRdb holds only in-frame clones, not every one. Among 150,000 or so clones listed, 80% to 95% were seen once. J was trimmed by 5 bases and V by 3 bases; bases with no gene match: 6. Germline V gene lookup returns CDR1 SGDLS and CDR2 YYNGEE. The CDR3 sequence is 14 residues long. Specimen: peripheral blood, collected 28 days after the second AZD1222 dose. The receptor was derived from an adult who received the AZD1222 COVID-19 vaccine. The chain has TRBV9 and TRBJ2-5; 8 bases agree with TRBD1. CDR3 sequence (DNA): TGTGCCAGCAGCGCTTATTACAGGGGGGAGACCCAGTACTTC. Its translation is CASSAYYRGETQYF.